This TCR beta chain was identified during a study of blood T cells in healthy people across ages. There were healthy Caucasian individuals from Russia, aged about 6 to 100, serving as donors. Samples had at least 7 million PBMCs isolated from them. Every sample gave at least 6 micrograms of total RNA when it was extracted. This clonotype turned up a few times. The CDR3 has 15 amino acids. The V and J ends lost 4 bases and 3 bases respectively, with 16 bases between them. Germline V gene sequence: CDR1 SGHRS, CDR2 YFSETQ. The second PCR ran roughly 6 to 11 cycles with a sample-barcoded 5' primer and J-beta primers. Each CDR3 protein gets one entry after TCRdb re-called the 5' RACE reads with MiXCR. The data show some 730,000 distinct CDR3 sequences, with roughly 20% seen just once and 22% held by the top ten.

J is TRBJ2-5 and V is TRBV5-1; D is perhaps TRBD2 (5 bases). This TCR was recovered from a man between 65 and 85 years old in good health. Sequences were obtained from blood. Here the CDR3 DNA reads TGCGCCAGCAGCGTGGAGGAGGTAGCGAAAGAGACCCAGTACTTC. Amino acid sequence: CASSVEEVAKETQYF.